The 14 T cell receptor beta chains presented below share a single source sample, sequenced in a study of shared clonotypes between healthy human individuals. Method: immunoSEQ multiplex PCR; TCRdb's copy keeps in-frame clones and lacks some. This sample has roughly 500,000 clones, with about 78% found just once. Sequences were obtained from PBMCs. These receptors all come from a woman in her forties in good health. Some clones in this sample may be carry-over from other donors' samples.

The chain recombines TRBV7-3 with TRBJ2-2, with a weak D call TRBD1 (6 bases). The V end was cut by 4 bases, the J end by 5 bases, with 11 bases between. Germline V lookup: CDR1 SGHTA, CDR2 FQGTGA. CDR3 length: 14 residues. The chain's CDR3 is CASSSKTGTGELFF. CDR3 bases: TGTGCCAGCAGCTCGAAAACAGGGACCGGGGAGCTGTTTTTT.

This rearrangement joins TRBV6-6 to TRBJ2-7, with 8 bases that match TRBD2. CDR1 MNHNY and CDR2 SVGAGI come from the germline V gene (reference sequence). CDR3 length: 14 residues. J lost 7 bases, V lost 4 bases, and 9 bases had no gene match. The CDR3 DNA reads TGTGCCAGCAGTTCGGGCCCCACGGGGGGGGAGCAGTACTTC. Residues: CASSSGPTGGEQYF.

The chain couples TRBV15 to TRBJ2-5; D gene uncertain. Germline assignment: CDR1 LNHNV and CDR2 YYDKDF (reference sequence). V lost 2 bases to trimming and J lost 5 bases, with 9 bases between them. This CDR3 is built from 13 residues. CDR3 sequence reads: CATSRNSGETQYF. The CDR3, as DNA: TGTGCCACCAGCAGAAACTCCGGGGAGACCCAGTACTTC.

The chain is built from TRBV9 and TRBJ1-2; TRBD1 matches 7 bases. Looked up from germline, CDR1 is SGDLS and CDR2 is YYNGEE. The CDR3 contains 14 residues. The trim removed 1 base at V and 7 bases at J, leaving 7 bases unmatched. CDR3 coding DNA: TGTGCCAGCAGCGTATCACAGGGGTCCTTTGGCTACACCTTC. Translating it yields CASSVSQGSFGYTF.

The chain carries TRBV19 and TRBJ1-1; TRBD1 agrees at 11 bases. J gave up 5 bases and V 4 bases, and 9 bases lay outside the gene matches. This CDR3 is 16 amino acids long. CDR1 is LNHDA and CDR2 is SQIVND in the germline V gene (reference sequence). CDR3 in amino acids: CASSTGDRGARTEAFF. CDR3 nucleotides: TGTGCCAGTAGTACGGGGGACAGGGGGGCGCGTACTGAAGCTTTCTTT.

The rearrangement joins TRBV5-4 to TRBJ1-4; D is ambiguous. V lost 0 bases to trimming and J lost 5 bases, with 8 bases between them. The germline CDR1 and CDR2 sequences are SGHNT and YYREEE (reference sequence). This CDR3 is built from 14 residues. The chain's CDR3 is CASSLGDANEKLFF. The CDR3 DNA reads TGTGCCAGCAGCTTGGGGGATGCGAATGAAAAACTGTTTTTT.

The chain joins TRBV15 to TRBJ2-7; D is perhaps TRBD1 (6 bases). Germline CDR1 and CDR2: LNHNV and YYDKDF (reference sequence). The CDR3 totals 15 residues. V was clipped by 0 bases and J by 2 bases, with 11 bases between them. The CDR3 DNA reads TGTGCCACCAGCAGAGAGTTAGGACAGACCTACGAGCAGTACTTC. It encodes CATSRELGQTYEQYF.

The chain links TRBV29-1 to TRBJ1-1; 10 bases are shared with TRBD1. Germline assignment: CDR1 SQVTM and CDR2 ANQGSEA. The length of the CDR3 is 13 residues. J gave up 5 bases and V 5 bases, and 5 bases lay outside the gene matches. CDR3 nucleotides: TGCAGCGTTTCCGGGACAGGGGCTACTGAAGCTTTCTTT. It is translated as CSVSGTGATEAFF.

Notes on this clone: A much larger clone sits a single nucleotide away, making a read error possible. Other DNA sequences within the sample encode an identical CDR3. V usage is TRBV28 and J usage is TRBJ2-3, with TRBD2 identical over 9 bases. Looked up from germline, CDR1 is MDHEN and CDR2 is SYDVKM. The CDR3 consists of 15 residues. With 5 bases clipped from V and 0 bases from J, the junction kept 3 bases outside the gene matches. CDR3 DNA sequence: TGTGCCAGCAGTCAAACTAGCGGGAGCACAGATACGCAGTATTTT. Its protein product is CASSQTSGSTDTQYF.

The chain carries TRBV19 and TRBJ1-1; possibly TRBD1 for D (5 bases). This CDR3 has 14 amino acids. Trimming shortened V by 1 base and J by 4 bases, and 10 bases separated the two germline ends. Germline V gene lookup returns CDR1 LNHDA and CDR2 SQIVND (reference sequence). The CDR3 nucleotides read TGTGCCAGTAGTATAGGGGGGGACGGCACTGAAGCTTTCTTT. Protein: CASSIGGDGTEAFF.

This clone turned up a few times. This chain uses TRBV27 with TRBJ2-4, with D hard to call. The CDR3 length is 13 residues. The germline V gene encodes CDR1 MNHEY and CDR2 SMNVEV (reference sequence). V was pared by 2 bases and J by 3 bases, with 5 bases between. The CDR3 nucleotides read TGTGCCAGCAGTTTAGGAGACAAAAACATTCAGTACTTC. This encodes CASSLGDKNIQYF.

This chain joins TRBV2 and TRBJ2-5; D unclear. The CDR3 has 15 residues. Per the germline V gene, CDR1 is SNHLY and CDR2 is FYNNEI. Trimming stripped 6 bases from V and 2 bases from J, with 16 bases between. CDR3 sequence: CASRTRAAPQETQYF. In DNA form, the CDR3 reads TGTGCCAGCAGAACTCGGGCGGCTCCGCAAGAGACCCAGTACTTC.

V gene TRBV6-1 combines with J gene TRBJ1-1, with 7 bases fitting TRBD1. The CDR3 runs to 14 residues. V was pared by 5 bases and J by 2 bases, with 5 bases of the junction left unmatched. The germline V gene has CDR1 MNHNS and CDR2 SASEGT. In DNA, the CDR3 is TGTGCCAGCAGTACAGGGGTCGGCAACACTGAAGCTTTCTTT. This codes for CASSTGVGNTEAFF.

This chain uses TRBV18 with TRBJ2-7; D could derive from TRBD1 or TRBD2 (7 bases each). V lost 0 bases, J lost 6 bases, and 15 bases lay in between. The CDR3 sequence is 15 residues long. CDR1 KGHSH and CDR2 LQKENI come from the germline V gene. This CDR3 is CASSPPGRGGFEQYF. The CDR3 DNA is TGTGCCAGCTCACCACCCGGCAGGGGGGGATTCGAGCAGTACTTC.